The 10 T cell receptor beta chains below come from one sample, sequenced in a study of blood T cell repertoires in COVID-19. TCRdb's table, derived via immunoSEQ multiplex PCR, lists solely in-frame clones and lacks some. Here the sample spans around 140,000 clones, approximately 86% being singletons. Sequenced material: PBMCs or T cells enriched from blood (not recorded which). The receptors stem from a woman between 40 and 55 years old who had been exposed to COVID-19.

This chain uses TRBV19 with TRBJ2-2; TRBD2 matches 7 bases. Losses at the gene ends were 7 bases for V and 5 bases for J; bases not matched to a gene: 13. The CDR3 covers 16 residues. CDR1 is LNHDA, CDR2 SQIVND, per germline (reference sequence). The CDR3 sequence: CASTVSTSPLTGELFF. The CDR3, as DNA: TGTGCCAGTACCGTCTCGACTAGCCCACTGACCGGGGAGCTGTTTTTT.

This chain uses TRBV27 with TRBJ2-5, with D possibly being TRBD2 (6 bases). The CDR3 loop spans 13 amino acids. Looked up from germline, CDR1 is MNHEY and CDR2 is SMNVEV (reference sequence). V was shortened by 10 bases and J by 5 bases, with 17 bases between the two germline ends. CDR3 in DNA: TGTGCCACCTCCCGGAGGGCCTGGGAGACCCAGTACTTC. Translation: CATSRRAWETQYF.

This clone was observed a handful of times. This chain links TRBV7-2 with TRBJ1-2, with TRBD1 as a possible D gene (6 bases). Germline V lookup: CDR1 SGHTA, CDR2 FQGNSA. Trimming stripped 1 base from V and 7 bases from J, with 22 bases between. The CDR3 is made up of 17 amino acids. The CDR3 DNA reads as TGTGCCAGCAGCTTAGAATTGGTCGGGGGGGCGCGTCGTGGCTACACCTTC. Amino acid sequence: CASSLELVGGARRGYTF.

CDR3 nucleotide sequence: TGTGCCAGCAGCACCCGGGACAGATTAGCCGGGGAGCTGTTTTTT. It yields the protein CASSTRDRLAGELFF. V and J are TRBV7-2 and TRBJ2-2, with 7 bases that match TRBD1. Germline V CDR1 and CDR2: SGHTA, FQGNSA. The V segment lost 5 bases and the J segment 6 bases; nucleotides outside the gene matches: 9. The CDR3 loop spans 15 amino acids.

The chain carries TRBV19 and TRBJ1-3; D is unclear. Trimming stripped 4 bases from V and 0 bases from J, with 10 bases between. Per the germline V gene, CDR1 is LNHDA and CDR2 is SQIVND (reference sequence). CDR3 length: 15 residues. CDR3 sequence: CASSTKISSGNTIYF. The CDR3 nucleotides read TGTGCCAGTAGTACCAAGATCAGCTCTGGAAACACCATATATTTT. Variable domain in full (rest from reference TRBV19 and TRBJ1-3): DGGITQSPKYLFRKEGQNVTLSCEQNLNHDAMYWYRQDPGQGLRLIYYSQIVNDFQKGDIAEGYSVSREKKESFPLTVTSAQKNPTAFYLCASSTKISSGNTIYFGEGSWLTVV.

The CDR3 protein is CASSIQGSQFF. The DNA of the CDR3 is TGTGCCAGCAGCATACAGGGATCCCAGTTCTTC. The V and J genes are TRBV21-1 and TRBJ2-1; the table's D call of TRBD1 was not tested on the DNA. TRBV21-1 corresponds to a pseudogene. This CDR3 spans 11 amino acids.

The chain has TRBV12-5 and TRBJ1-4, with D tentatively TRBD1 (5 bases). Looked up from germline, CDR1 is LGHNT and CDR2 is FRNRAP. The length of the CDR3 is 14 residues. Trimming took 1 base from V and 6 from J, leaving 9 bases between them. The CDR3 coding sequence is TGTGCTAGTGGTTTGGAGGGGTATGATGAAAAACTGTTTTTT. It yields the protein CASGLEGYDEKLFF.

This rearrangement joins TRBV6-1 to TRBJ1-2; weak D call: TRBD1 (6 bases). This CDR3 contains 15 residues. From germline, CDR1 is MNHNS and CDR2 SASEGT. With 3 bases removed from V and 4 bases from J, the gap between germline ends came to 15 bases. The CDR3 loop is CASSEFFAGAYGYTF. CDR3 coding DNA: TGTGCCAGCAGTGAGTTTTTCGCAGGGGCCTATGGCTACACCTTC.

Concerning this clone: At one end the junction does not follow the germline gene, possibly because of a read error. The V and J genes are TRBV19 and TRBJ2-1, with D unresolved. Per germline, CDR1 LNHDA and CDR2 SQIVND (reference sequence). The CDR3 is 12 amino acids. The CDR3 spells CASSIYYDEQFF. The CDR3 bases are TGTGCCAGTAGTATTTACTACGATGAGCAGTTCTTC.

This chain joins TRBV6-2 or TRBV6-3 and TRBJ2-5, with 9 bases that match TRBD2. This CDR3 region has 18 residues. Per the germline V gene, CDR1 is MNHEY and CDR2 is SVGEGT. The V gene end was trimmed by 0 bases and the J gene end by 5 bases; junction bases not matched to a gene: 13. The CDR3 loop reads CASSYSTGVAGVPETQYF. CDR3 coding DNA: TGTGCCAGCAGTTACTCGACTGGTGTAGCGGGAGTGCCGGAGACCCAGTACTTC.